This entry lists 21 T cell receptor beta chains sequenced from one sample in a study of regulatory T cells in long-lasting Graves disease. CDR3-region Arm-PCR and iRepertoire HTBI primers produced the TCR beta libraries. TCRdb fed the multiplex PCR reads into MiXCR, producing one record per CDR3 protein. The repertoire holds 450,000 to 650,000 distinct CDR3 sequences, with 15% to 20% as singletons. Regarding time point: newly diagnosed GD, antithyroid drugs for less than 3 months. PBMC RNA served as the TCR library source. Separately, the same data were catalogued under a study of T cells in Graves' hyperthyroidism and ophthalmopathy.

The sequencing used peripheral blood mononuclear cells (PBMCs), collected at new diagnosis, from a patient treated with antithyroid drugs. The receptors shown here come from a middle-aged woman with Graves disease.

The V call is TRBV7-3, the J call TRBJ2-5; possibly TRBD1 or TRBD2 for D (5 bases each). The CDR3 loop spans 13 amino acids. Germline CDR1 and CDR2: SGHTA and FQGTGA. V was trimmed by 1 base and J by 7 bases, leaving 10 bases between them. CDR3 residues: CASSLRGVGTQYF. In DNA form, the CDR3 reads TGTGCCAGCAGCTTAAGAGGGGTAGGGACCCAGTACTTC.

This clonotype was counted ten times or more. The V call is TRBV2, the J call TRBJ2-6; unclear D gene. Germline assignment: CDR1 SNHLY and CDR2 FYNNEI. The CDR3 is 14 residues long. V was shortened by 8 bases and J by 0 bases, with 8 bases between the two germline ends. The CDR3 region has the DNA TGTGCCAGCTATCGTAACTCTGGGGCCAACGTCCTGACTTTC. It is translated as CASYRNSGANVLTF.

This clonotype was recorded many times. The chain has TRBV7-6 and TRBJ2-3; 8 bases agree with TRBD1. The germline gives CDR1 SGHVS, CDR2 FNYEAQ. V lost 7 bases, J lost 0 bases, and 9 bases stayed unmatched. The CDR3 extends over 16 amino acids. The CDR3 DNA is TGTGCCAGCACCCTAACAGGGGGGACTAGCACAGATACGCAGTATTTT. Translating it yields CASTLTGGTSTDTQYF.

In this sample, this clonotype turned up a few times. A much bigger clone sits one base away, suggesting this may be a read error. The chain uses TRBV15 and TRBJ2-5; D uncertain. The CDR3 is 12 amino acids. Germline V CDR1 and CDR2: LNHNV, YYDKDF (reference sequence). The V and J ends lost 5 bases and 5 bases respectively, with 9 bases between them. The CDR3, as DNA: TGTGCCACCAGCTTGGGTGGTGAGACCCAGTACTTC. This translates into CATSLGGETQYF.

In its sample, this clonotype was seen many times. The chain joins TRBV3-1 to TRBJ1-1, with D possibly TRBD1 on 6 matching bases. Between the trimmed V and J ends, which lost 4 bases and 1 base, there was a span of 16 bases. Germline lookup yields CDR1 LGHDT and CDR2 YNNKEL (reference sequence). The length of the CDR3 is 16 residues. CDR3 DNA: TGTGCCAGCAGCCCCCCTGGTTGGGGGCAGAACACTGAAGCTTTCTTT. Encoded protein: CASSPPGWGQNTEAFF.

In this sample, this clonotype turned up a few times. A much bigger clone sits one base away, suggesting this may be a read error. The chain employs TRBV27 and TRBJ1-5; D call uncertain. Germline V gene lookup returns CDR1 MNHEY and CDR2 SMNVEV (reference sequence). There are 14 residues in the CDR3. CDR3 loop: CAGSFDGSSQPQHF. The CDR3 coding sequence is TGTGCCGGCAGCTTCGACGGCTCCAGTCAGCCCCAGCATTTT.

The CDR3 nucleotides read TGTGCCAGCAGCGCGACAGGACAGGGTGCAACTAATGAAAAACTGTTTTTT. Translation gives CASSATGQGATNEKLFF. The chain carries TRBV7-9 and TRBJ1-4, with 8 bases aligning to TRBD1. Germline V lookup: CDR1 SEHNR, CDR2 FQNEAQ (reference sequence). Trimming removed 5 bases from V and 0 bases from J; junction bases left unmatched: 8. The CDR3 loop spans 17 amino acids.

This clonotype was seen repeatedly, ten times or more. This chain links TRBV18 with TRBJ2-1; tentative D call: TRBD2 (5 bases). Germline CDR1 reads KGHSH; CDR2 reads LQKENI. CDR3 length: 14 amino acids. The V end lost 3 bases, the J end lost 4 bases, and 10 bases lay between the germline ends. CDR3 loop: CASSPDGKYNEQFF. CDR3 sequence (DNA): TGTGCCAGCTCACCGGACGGGAAATACAATGAGCAGTTCTTC. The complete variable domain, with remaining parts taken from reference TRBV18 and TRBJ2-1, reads NAGVMQNPRHLVRRRGQEARLRCSPMKGHSHVYWYRQLPEEGLKFMVYLQKENIIDESGMPKERFSAEFPKEGPSILRIQQVVRGDSAAYFCASSPDGKYNEQFFGPGTRLTVL.

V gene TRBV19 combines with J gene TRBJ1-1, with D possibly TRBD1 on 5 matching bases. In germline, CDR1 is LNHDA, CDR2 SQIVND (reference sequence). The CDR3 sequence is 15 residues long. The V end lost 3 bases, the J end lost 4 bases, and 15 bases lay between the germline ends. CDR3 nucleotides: TGTGCCAGTAGTATGCTTCCCGGGGCCAGCACTGAAGCTTTCTTT. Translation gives CASSMLPGASTEAFF.

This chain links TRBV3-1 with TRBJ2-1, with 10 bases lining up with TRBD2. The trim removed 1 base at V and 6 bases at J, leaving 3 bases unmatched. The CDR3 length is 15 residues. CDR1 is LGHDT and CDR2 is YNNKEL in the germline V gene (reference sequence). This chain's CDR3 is CASSQVTSGVNEQFF. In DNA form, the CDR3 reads TGTGCCAGCAGCCAAGTAACTAGCGGGGTCAATGAGCAGTTCTTC.

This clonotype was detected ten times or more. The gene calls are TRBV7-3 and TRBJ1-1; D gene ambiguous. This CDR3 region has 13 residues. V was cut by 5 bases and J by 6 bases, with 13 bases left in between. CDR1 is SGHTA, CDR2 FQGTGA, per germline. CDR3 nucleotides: TGTGCCAGCAGCGCCCAGAGCCTACCTGAAGCTTTCTTT. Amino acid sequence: CASSAQSLPEAFF.

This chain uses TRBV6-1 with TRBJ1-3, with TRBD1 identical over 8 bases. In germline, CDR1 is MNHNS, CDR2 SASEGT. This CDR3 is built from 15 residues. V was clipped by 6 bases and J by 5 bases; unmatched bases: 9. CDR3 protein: CASRPQTGARNTIYF. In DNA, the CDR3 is TGTGCCAGCAGACCTCAGACAGGGGCGAGAAACACCATATATTTT.

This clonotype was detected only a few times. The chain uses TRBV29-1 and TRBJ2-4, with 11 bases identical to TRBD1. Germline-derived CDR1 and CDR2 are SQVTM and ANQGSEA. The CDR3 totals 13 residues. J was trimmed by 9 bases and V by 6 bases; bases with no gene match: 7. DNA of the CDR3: TGCAGCGTCACCGGGACAGGGGGGTCCATTCAGTACTTC. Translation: CSVTGTGGSIQYF.

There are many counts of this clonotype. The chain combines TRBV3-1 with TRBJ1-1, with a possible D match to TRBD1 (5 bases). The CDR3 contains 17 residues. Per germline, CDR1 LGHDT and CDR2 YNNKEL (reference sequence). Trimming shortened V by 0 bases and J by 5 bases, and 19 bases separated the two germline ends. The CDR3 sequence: CASSQDHGSPRGTEAFF. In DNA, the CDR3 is TGTGCCAGCAGCCAAGACCATGGCAGCCCTCGGGGGACTGAAGCTTTCTTT. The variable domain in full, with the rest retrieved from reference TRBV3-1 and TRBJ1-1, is DTAVSQTPKYLVTQMGNDKSIKCEQNLGHDTMYWYKQDSKKFLKIMFSYNNKELIINETVPNRFSPKSPDKAHLNLHINSLELGDSAVYFCASSQDHGSPRGTEAFFGQGTRLTVV.

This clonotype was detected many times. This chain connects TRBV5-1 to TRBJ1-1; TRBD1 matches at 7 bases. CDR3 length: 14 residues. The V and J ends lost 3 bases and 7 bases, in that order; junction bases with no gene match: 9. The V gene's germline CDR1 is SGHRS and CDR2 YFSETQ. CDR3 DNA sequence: TGCGCCAGCAGCTCGGAGGGCCCAGGGGGTGAAGCTTTCTTT. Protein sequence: CASSSEGPGGEAFF.

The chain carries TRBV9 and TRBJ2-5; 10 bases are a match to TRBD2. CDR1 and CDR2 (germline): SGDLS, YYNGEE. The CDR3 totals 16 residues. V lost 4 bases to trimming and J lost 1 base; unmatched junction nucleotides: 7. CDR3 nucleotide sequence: TGTGCCAGCAGCATGAGTAGCGGGGGGCCCCAAGAGACCCAGTACTTC. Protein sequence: CASSMSSGGPQETQYF.

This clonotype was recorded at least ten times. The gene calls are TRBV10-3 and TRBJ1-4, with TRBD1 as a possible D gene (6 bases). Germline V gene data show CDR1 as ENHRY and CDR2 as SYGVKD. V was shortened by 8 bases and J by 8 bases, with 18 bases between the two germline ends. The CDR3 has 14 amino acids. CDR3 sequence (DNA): TGTGCCATCCATGTGCGGGGGGCAGACGAAAAACTGTTTTTT. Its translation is CAIHVRGADEKLFF.

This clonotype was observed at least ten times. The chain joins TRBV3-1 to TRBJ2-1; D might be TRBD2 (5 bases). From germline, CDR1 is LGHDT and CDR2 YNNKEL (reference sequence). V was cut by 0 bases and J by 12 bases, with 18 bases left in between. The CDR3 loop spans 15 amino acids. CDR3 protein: CASSQETTLYYGQFF. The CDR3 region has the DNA TGTGCCAGCAGCCAAGAGACTACCCTCTATTATGGGCAGTTCTTC.

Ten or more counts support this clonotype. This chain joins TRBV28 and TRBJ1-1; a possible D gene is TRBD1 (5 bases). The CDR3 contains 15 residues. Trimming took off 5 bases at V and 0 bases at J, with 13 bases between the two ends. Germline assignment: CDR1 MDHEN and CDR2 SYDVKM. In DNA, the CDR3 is TGTGCCAGCAGTACGGGACCCACATTGAACACTGAAGCTTTCTTT. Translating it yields CASSTGPTLNTEAFF.

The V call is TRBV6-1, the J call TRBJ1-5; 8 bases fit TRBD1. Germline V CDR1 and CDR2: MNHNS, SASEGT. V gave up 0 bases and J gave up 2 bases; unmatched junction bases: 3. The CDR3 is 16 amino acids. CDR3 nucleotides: TGTGCCAGCAGTGAAGCCCAGGGGGCTGGCAATCAGCCCCAGCATTTT. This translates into CASSEAQGAGNQPQHF.

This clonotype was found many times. CDR3: CASSPDSFKNGYTF. CDR3 sequence (DNA): TGTGCCAGCAGCCCTGACAGCTTCAAGAATGGCTACACCTTC. This chain uses TRBV3-1 with TRBJ1-2; a possible D gene is TRBD1 (5 bases). The germline gives CDR1 LGHDT, CDR2 YNNKEL (reference sequence). The CDR3 is 14 amino acids. V gave up 4 bases and J gave up 6 bases, with 15 bases separating them.